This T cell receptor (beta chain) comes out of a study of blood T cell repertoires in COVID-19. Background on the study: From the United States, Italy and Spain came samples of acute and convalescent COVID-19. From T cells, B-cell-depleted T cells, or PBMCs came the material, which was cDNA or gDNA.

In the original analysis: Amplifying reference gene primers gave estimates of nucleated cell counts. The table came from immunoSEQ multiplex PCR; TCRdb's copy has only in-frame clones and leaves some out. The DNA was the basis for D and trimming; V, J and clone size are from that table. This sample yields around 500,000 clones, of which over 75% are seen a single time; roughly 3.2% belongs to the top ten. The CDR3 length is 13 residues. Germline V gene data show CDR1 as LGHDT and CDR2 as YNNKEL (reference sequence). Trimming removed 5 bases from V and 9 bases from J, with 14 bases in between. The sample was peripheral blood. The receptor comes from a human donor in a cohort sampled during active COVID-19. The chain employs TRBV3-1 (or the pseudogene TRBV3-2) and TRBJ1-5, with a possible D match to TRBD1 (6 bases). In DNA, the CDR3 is TGTGCCAGCAGCACCGATCCACAGGGGCCCCAGCATTTT. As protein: CASSTDPQGPQHF.